One sample yielded the 8 T cell receptor beta chains listed below, sequenced in a study of molecular identifiers for immune sequencing clone quantification. Each CDR3 protein gets one entry after TCRdb re-called the PCR reads with MiXCR. The table includes 250,000 to 400,000 distinct CDR3 sequences, roughly a fifth detected once. The sequenced material came from naive CD8+ T cells from blood, with Jurkat cell RNA spiked in. Subset described: FACS-sorted CD8+CD4-CCR7+CD45RA+ naive T cells. The receptors come from a human donor in good health. Some libraries in this study had Jurkat cell RNA spiked in.

This clonotype was recorded at least ten times. The chain employs TRBV20-1 and TRBJ2-5, with unresolved D. The V gene's germline CDR1 is DFQATT and CDR2 SNEGSKA (reference sequence). The CDR3 runs to 13 residues. Trimming shortened V by 1 base and J by 2 bases, and 8 bases separated the two germline ends. DNA of the CDR3: TGCAGTGCTAGAGCTGGACCTCAAGAGACCCAGTACTTC. Residues: CSARAGPQETQYF.

This clonotype was seen a handful of times. This chain links TRBV11-2 with TRBJ2-1; tentative D call: TRBD2 (6 bases). The CDR3 loop spans 15 amino acids. Germline lookup yields CDR1 SGHAT and CDR2 FQNNGV. The germline V and J ends were trimmed by 5 bases and 2 bases, with 13 bases remaining between them. CDR3 coding DNA: TGTGCCAGCAGCCCGCCGGGAGTCACCTACAATGAGCAGTTCTTC. Residues: CASSPPGVTYNEQFF.

This clonotype was seen a handful of times. The genes are TRBV20-1 and TRBJ2-7; D not resolved. CDR1 and CDR2 from the germline V gene are DFQATT and SNEGSKA (reference sequence). This CDR3 has 13 amino acids. The V and J ends lost 0 bases and 0 bases respectively, with 6 bases between them. The CDR3 loop reads CSAREQHSYEQYF. The CDR3, as DNA: TGCAGTGCTAGAGAACAGCACTCCTACGAGCAGTACTTC.

This clonotype was seen many times. The chain recombines TRBV27 with TRBJ2-3; D ambiguous. Between the trimmed V and J ends, which lost 8 bases and 7 bases, there was a span of 10 bases. This CDR3 comprises 11 residues. Looked up from germline, CDR1 is MNHEY and CDR2 is SMNVEV (reference sequence). The CDR3 is CASQYGHTQYF. The CDR3 DNA sequence: TGTGCCAGCCAATATGGACATACGCAGTATTTT.

This clonotype occurred many times. This rearrangement joins TRBV29-1 to TRBJ2-5; tentatively, D is TRBD1 or TRBD2 (5 bases each). The CDR3 contains 14 residues. Per the germline V gene, CDR1 is SQVTM and CDR2 is ANQGSEA. V lost 5 bases and J lost 5, with 18 bases in between. The chain's CDR3 is CSVLGPTKKETQYF. DNA of the CDR3: TGCAGCGTTCTGGGACCGACTAAGAAGGAGACCCAGTACTTC. Using reference TRBV29-1 and TRBJ2-5 for the parts outside the CDR3, the full variable domain is SAVISQKPSRDICQRGTSLTIQCQVDSQVTMMFWYRQQPGQSLTLIATANQGSEATYESGFVIDKFPISRPNLTFSTLTVSNMSPEDSSIYLCSVLGPTKKETQYFGPGTRLLVL.

Ten or more counts support this clonotype. The chain links TRBV6-6 to TRBJ2-3; 8 bases line up with TRBD1. The V and J ends lost 2 bases and 0 bases, in that order; junction bases with no gene match: 4. Germline CDR1 reads MNHNY; CDR2 reads SVGAGI (reference sequence). CDR3 length equals 16 residues. DNA of the CDR3: TGTGCCAGCAGTTACCATCGGGACAGGAGCACAGATACGCAGTATTTT. It specifies CASSYHRDRSTDTQYF.

This clonotype was counted a single time. This may stem from a read error, because a much larger clone lies one nucleotide away. The chain combines TRBV2 with TRBJ2-7, with D unresolved. CDR3 length: 13 amino acids. Germline lookup yields CDR1 SNHLY and CDR2 FYNNEI. For the CDR3, the DNA is TGTGCCGGCAGTGAAGGCTCGAGCCTCGAGCAGTACTTC. Translated, it gives CAGSEGSSLEQYF.

A note on this clonotype: The final CDR3 position lacks the conserved phenylalanine or tryptophan, pointing to a likely read error. V and J are TRBV6-5 and TRBJ1-1, with 9 nucleotides matching TRBD1. CDR1 and CDR2 from the germline V gene are MNHEY and SVGAGI. The CDR3 runs to 14 residues. Trimming took 7 bases from V and 5 from J; bases not matched to a gene: 8. The DNA for the CDR3 is TGTGCCAGCACCCGACTGACAGGGGGGACTGAAGCTTTCTCT. This gives the protein CASTRLTGGTEAFS.